This is a list of T cell receptor beta chains from one sample in a study of blood T cell repertoires in COVID-19. TCRdb's copy holds only in-frame clones and misses some; the assay was immunoSEQ multiplex PCR. The data contain some 180,000 clones, 79% of them singletons. Sequencing used PBMCs or T cells enriched from blood (not recorded which). These receptors originate from a woman in her 70s in a cohort exposed to, infected with or recovered from COVID-19 (not recorded which). CDR3s include the opening cysteine and the closing phenylalanine or tryptophan. A D gene is named only where the DNA matches it firmly. Not every row has a clone size; where given, it reads once, few, many or a size class.

D gene,V gene,J gene,clone size,CDR3 protein,CDR3 DNA
TRBD1,TRBV4-2,TRBJ1-4,NA,CASSQNRDSSNEKLFF,TGTGCCAGCAGCCAGAACCGGGACAGCTCTAATGAAAAACTGTTTTTT
TRBD1,TRBV12-3/TRBV12-4,TRBJ1-6,once,CASTHSRGALHF,TGTGCCAGCACCCACTCCAGGGGGGCCCTCCACTTT
NA,TRBV6-5,TRBJ1-1,NA,CASSYSTVHEAFF,TGTGCCAGCAGTTACTCGACAGTTCATGAAGCTTTCTTT
NA,TRBV6-2/TRBV6-3,TRBJ1-1,few,CASSYQYTEAFF,TGTGCCAGCAGTTACCAATACACTGAAGCTTTCTTT
NA,TRBV12-5,TRBJ1-5,NA,CASGLFRQPQHF,TGTGCTAGTGGTTTGTTTCGTCAGCCCCAGCATTTT
TRBD1,TRBV24-1,TRBJ1-2,NA,CATSDSRTGEIYGYTF,TGTGCCACCAGTGATTCTAGGACAGGGGAGATCTATGGCTACACCTTC
TRBD1,TRBV6-5,TRBJ1-3,NA,CASRQQGAAGNTIYF,TGTGCCAGCAGGCAACAGGGGGCGGCTGGAAACACCATATATTTT
NA,TRBV19,TRBJ2-6,NA,CASSPGRQVSSGANVLTF,TGTGCCAGTAGTCCTGGACGACAGGTCAGCTCTGGGGCCAACGTCCTGACTTTC
NA,TRBV7-9,TRBJ1-2,NA,CASSPRDIPYGYTF,TGTGCCAGCAGCCCCCGAGACATTCCCTATGGCTACACCTTC
NA,TRBV12-3/TRBV12-4,TRBJ2-1,NA,CASSPQAYNEQFF,TGTGCCAGCAGTCCTCAGGCCTACAATGAGCAGTTCTTC
NA,TRBV27,TRBJ2-7,NA,CASSTHRAGEQYF,TGTGCCAGCAGTACCCACAGGGCAGGGGAGCAGTACTTC
NA,TRBV7-2,TRBJ2-3,NA,CASSPRLGRADTQYF,TGTGCCAGCAGCCCCCGGCTAGGTCGGGCAGATACGCAGTATTTT
NA,TRBV28,TRBJ1-2,NA,CASSPSPARGTNYGYTF,TGTGCCAGCAGTCCATCGCCGGCCAGAGGCACTAACTATGGCTACACCTTC
NA,TRBV5-1,TRBJ1-2,once,CASSPGRTSHIHGYTF,TGCGCCAGCAGCCCGGGTCGAACGAGCCACATACATGGCTACACCTTC
NA,TRBV7-9,TRBJ2-1,NA,CASSLASGTYNEQFF,TGTGCCAGCAGCTTAGCTAGCGGCACCTACAATGAGCAGTTCTTC
TRBD1,TRBV19,TRBJ2-2,NA,CASSFRTGDTGELFF,TGTGCCAGTAGTTTTAGGACAGGGGACACCGGGGAGCTGTTTTTT
TRBD2,TRBV9,TRBJ2-1,NA,CASSDTGTKNYNEQFF,TGTGCCAGCAGCGATACCGGGACTAAAAACTACAATGAGCAGTTCTTC
TRBD2,TRBV28,TRBJ2-7,once,CASSLAGLTYEQYF,TGTGCCAGCAGCCTAGCGGGATTAACCTACGAGCAGTACTTC
TRBD2,TRBV7-2,TRBJ2-7,once,CASSLRGTSGSPYEQYF,TGTGCCAGCAGCTTAAGAGGGACTAGCGGGAGCCCCTACGAGCAGTACTTC
NA,TRBV5-1,TRBJ2-5,NA,CASKSDSTRETQYF,TGCGCCAGCAAAAGTGACAGTACTCGAGAGACCCAGTACTTC
TRBD2,TRBV10-2,TRBJ2-1,once,CASRTAGLALTLEFF,TGCGCCAGCAGGACGGCGGGACTAGCATTAACATTGGAGTTCTTC
NA,TRBV2,TRBJ1-2,NA,CASSVRVSSYGYTF,TGTGCCAGCAGTGTTCGGGTGTCGAGCTATGGCTACACCTTC